Each of the 9 T cell receptor beta chains below was sequenced from the same sample in a study of glioma-infiltrating T cells after dendritic cell vaccination. This sample's time point: after dendritic cell vaccination, including at tumor progression/relapse. The data were produced by immunoSEQ multiplex PCR, yet TCRdb's version contains in-frame clones alone and is incomplete. The table records about 91,000 clones, more than 80% of them present only once. The sequenced sample was blood, obtained after dendritic cell vaccination. Source of these receptors: a human donor with glioblastoma.

This sequence joins TRBV27 and TRBJ1-1; TRBD1 matches at 8 bases. From germline, CDR1 is MNHEY and CDR2 SMNVEV (reference sequence). CDR3 length: 13 residues. The V and J ends lost 4 bases and 5 bases, in that order; junction bases with no gene match: 3. The CDR3 nucleotides are TGTGCCAGCAGTTCCAGACAGGGGACTGAAGCTTTCTTT. Protein sequence: CASSSRQGTEAFF.

The genes are TRBV2 and TRBJ2-1, with 11 nucleotides matching TRBD1. V was pared by 7 bases and J by 9 bases, with 8 bases of the junction left unmatched. The CDR3 is 14 amino acids. The germline gives CDR1 SNHLY, CDR2 FYNNEI. The CDR3 here is CASKGQGGIGEQFF. For the CDR3, the DNA is TGTGCCAGCAAGGGACAGGGGGGAATAGGTGAGCAGTTCTTC.

Only one count was recorded for this clone. The chain joins TRBV5-1 to TRBJ2-3, with D possibly being TRBD2 (6 bases). Trimming removed 0 bases from V and 4 bases from J, with 12 bases in between. Germline CDR1 is SGHRS and CDR2 is YFSETQ. The CDR3 contains 15 residues. The CDR3 sequence is CASSLDSGGADTQYF. CDR3 DNA sequence: TGCGCCAGCAGCTTGGATTCCGGGGGAGCAGATACGCAGTATTTT.

The J gene is TRBJ2-1, the V gene TRBV5-1, with 7 bases identical to TRBD1. CDR1 and CDR2 (germline): SGHRS, YFSETQ. The CDR3 is 15 residues long. J was trimmed by 8 bases and V by 0 bases; bases with no gene match: 8. The CDR3 region is CASSLVTGETHEQFF. The CDR3 DNA sequence: TGCGCCAGCAGCTTGGTTACAGGGGAGACGCATGAGCAGTTCTTC.

This chain uses TRBV29-1 with TRBJ1-4; 7 bases are a match to TRBD1. Trimming took 4 bases from V and 5 from J; bases not matched to a gene: 4. The V gene's germline CDR1 is SQVTM and CDR2 ANQGSEA. The CDR3 consists of 13 residues. CDR3 coding DNA: TGCAGCGTTGCGGGCAGGGGGAATGAAAAACTGTTTTTT. It yields the protein CSVAGRGNEKLFF.

The chain uses TRBV29-1 and TRBJ2-2; D might be TRBD2 (6 bases). Trimming left V 4 bases short and J 6 bases short, with 12 bases between. The CDR3 length is 13 residues. In germline, CDR1 is SQVTM, CDR2 ANQGSEA. The CDR3 DNA follows: TGCAGCGTTGTAAAAGCGGGTGCCGGGGAGCTGTTTTTT. Its translation: CSVVKAGAGELFF.

In nucleotides, the CDR3 is TGTGCTAGTGCCCCCATTTTAAGCTCTGGCTACACCTTC. It translates to CASAPILSSGYTF. This sequence joins TRBV12-5 and TRBJ1-2; D is ambiguous. V was cut by 7 bases and J by 7 bases, with 16 bases left in between. Germline CDR1 is LGHNT and CDR2 is FRNRAP. The CDR3 loop spans 13 amino acids.

The rearrangement uses TRBV2 and TRBJ1-5, with a possible D match to TRBD1 (5 bases). CDR3 size: 13 residues. The germline gives CDR1 SNHLY, CDR2 FYNNEI. Trimming took 8 bases from V and 1 from J, leaving 9 bases between them. The CDR3 DNA sequence: TGTGCCAGCGGGGCGGGAAGCAATCAGCCCCAGCATTTT. Translation: CASGAGSNQPQHF.

This clone was picked up a small number of times. CDR3 sequence reads: CASARGVLSYEQYF. The CDR3 DNA is TGTGCCAGTGCCCGGGGGGTCCTTTCCTACGAGCAGTACTTC. The V call is TRBV19, the J call TRBJ2-7; 7 bases map to TRBD2. Germline values: CDR1 LNHDA, CDR2 SQIVND (reference sequence). Trimming took 8 bases from V and 1 from J; bases not matched to a gene: 8. CDR3 length: 14 amino acids.